The rows below give T cell receptor beta chains drawn from one sample of a study of response to subunit inactivated influenza vaccine. TCRdb fed the RT-PCR reads into MiXCR, producing one record per CDR3 protein. The sample has some 480,000 distinct CDR3 sequences, roughly 9.7% seen once. This specimen consisted of PBMCs from blood, obtained 35 to 45 days after vaccination. These TCRs come from a middle-aged man who received an inactivated influenza vaccine. CDR3s include the opening cysteine and the closing phenylalanine or tryptophan. A D gene is named only where the DNA matches it firmly. The size of a clone is reported for some rows only, either as once, few or many, or as a class for expanded clones.

clone size: many
V gene: TRBV6-5
J gene: TRBJ2-3
D gene: TRBD2
CDR3 protein: CASSYSTSGTDTQYF
CDR3 DNA: TGTGCCAGCAGTTACTCAACTAGCGGCACAGATACGCAGTATTTT

clone size: .
V gene: TRBV12-3/TRBV12-4
J gene: TRBJ2-3
D gene: .
CDR3 protein: CASSDSRTDTQYF
CDR3 DNA: TGTGCCAGCAGCGACTCGCGCACAGATACGCAGTATTTT

clone size: many
V gene: TRBV28
J gene: TRBJ2-1
D gene: .
CDR3 protein: CASSWGDRPYNEQFF
CDR3 DNA: TGTGCCAGCAGTTGGGGGGACAGACCCTACAATGAGCAGTTCTTC

clone size: .
V gene: TRBV28
J gene: TRBJ2-1
D gene: .
CDR3 protein: CASSLRATQQFF
CDR3 DNA: TGTGCCAGCAGTTTACGGGCGACTCAGCAGTTCTTC

clone size: few
V gene: TRBV15
J gene: TRBJ2-2
D gene: TRBD2
CDR3 protein: CATSSSRTSGNTGELFF
CDR3 DNA: TGTGCCACCAGCAGCAGTCGAACTAGCGGCAACACCGGGGAGCTGTTTTTT

clone size: many
V gene: TRBV25-1
J gene: TRBJ2-1
D gene: TRBD1
CDR3 protein: CASRGGDRGYNEQFF
CDR3 DNA: TGTGCCAGCCGGGGGGGGGACAGGGGATACAATGAGCAGTTCTTC

clone size: .
V gene: TRBV29-1
J gene: TRBJ2-5
D gene: .
CDR3 protein: CSLSRVQETQYF
CDR3 DNA: TGCAGCCTCTCCAGGGTCCAAGAGACCCAGTACTTC

clone size: few
V gene: TRBV5-1
J gene: TRBJ1-2
D gene: TRBD1
CDR3 protein: CASSQGTGGVGYGYTF
CDR3 DNA: TGCGCCAGCAGCCAGGGTACAGGGGGCGTTGGCTATGGCTACACCTTC

clone size: many
V gene: TRBV6-5
J gene: TRBJ1-2
D gene: .
CDR3 protein: CASSNRVRYTF
CDR3 DNA: TGTGCCAGCAGCAACAGGGTACGCTACACCTTC

clone size: once
V gene: TRBV7-9
J gene: TRBJ2-3
D gene: TRBD2
CDR3 protein: CASSLGGLITDTQYF
CDR3 DNA: TGTGCCAGCAGCTTAGGGGGACTAATAACAGATACGCAGTATTTT

clone size: .
V gene: TRBV5-6
J gene: TRBJ2-2
D gene: .
CDR3 protein: CASRPVGSGELFF
CDR3 DNA: TGTGCCAGCAGACCCGTGGGGTCCGGGGAGCTGTTTTTT

clone size: many
V gene: TRBV29-1
J gene: TRBJ2-7
D gene: TRBD2
CDR3 protein: CSVGFGSGFYEQYF
CDR3 DNA: TGCAGCGTTGGCTTTGGTAGCGGGTTCTACGAGCAGTACTTC

clone size: .
V gene: TRBV10-3
J gene: TRBJ1-6
D gene: .
CDR3 protein: CAISGGMSYNSPLHF
CDR3 DNA: TGTGCCATCAGTGGGGGGATGAGCTATAATTCACCCCTCCACTTT

clone size: .
V gene: TRBV12-3/TRBV12-4
J gene: TRBJ2-7
D gene: .
CDR3 protein: CASSNTAVPYEQYF
CDR3 DNA: TGTGCCAGCAGTAACACAGCCGTCCCCTACGAGCAGTACTTC

clone size: many
V gene: TRBV12-3/TRBV12-4
J gene: TRBJ2-1
D gene: TRBD1
CDR3 protein: CASSFHGTGRNEQFF
CDR3 DNA: TGTGCCAGCAGCTTTCATGGGACAGGGAGAAATGAGCAGTTCTTC

clone size: many
V gene: TRBV5-1
J gene: TRBJ1-1
D gene: TRBD1
CDR3 protein: CASSQVPGQGARTEAFF
CDR3 DNA: TGCGCCAGCAGCCAAGTCCCGGGACAGGGGGCGCGGACTGAAGCTTTCTTT

clone size: .
V gene: TRBV28
J gene: TRBJ2-7
D gene: TRBD1
CDR3 protein: CAISRQGGYEQYF
CDR3 DNA: TGTGCCATCTCCAGACAGGGCGGCTACGAGCAGTACTTC

clone size: few
V gene: TRBV11-2
J gene: TRBJ2-3
D gene: .
CDR3 protein: CASSFRSFSAGWTSTDTQYF
CDR3 DNA: TGTGCCAGCAGCTTTAGATCTTTTTCGGCGGGATGGACTAGCACAGATACGCAGTATTTT

clone size: .
V gene: TRBV6-5
J gene: TRBJ1-4
D gene: .
CDR3 protein: CASSYGRGTNEKLFF
CDR3 DNA: TGTGCCAGCAGTTACGGTCGAGGGACTAATGAAAAACTGTTTTTT

clone size: .
V gene: TRBV7-8
J gene: TRBJ2-1
D gene: .
CDR3 protein: CASSPSYTEQFF
CDR3 DNA: TGTGCCAGCAGCCCCAGTTATACTGAGCAGTTCTTC

clone size: .
V gene: TRBV4-2
J gene: TRBJ2-1
D gene: TRBD2
CDR3 protein: CASSHPGEGRPYNEQFF
CDR3 DNA: TGTGCCAGCAGCCACCCTGGGGAGGGGAGACCCTACAATGAGCAGTTCTTC

clone size: few
V gene: TRBV15
J gene: TRBJ2-7
D gene: .
CDR3 protein: CATSRDQSSAHEQYF
CDR3 DNA: TGTGCCACCAGCAGAGATCAGTCTAGCGCCCACGAGCAGTACTTC

clone size: few
V gene: TRBV29-1
J gene: TRBJ1-1
D gene: .
CDR3 protein: CSVHDRRNTEAFF
CDR3 DNA: TGCAGCGTCCATGACAGGAGAAACACTGAAGCTTTCTTT

clone size: many
V gene: TRBV12-3/TRBV12-4
J gene: TRBJ2-2
D gene: .
CDR3 protein: CASSLSSRGELFF
CDR3 DNA: TGTGCCAGCAGTTTAAGCAGTCGCGGGGAGCTGTTTTTT

clone size: .
V gene: TRBV11-2
J gene: TRBJ2-7
D gene: .
CDR3 protein: CASSLMDSSSYEQYF
CDR3 DNA: TGTGCCAGCAGCCTAATGGACTCGAGCTCCTACGAGCAGTACTTC

clone size: few
V gene: TRBV5-1
J gene: TRBJ2-1
D gene: TRBD2
CDR3 protein: CASSGPGGSYNEQFF
CDR3 DNA: TGCGCCAGCAGCGGTCCGGGGGGCTCCTACAATGAGCAGTTCTTC

clone size: .
V gene: TRBV20-1
J gene: TRBJ1-5
D gene: .
CDR3 protein: CSATHSNQPQHF
CDR3 DNA: TGCAGTGCTACCCATAGCAATCAGCCCCAGCATTTT

clone size: many
V gene: TRBV4-3
J gene: TRBJ2-1
D gene: TRBD2
CDR3 protein: CASSARTSRWDEQFF
CDR3 DNA: TGCGCCAGCAGCGCCCGGACTAGTAGGTGGGATGAGCAGTTCTTC

clone size: few
V gene: TRBV12-3/TRBV12-4
J gene: TRBJ2-2
D gene: .
CDR3 protein: CASRDGTLNTGELFF
CDR3 DNA: TGTGCCAGCAGAGACGGGACACTGAACACCGGGGAGCTGTTTTTT

clone size: .
V gene: TRBV6-6
J gene: TRBJ1-1
D gene: TRBD1
CDR3 protein: CASSTLGQGTEAFF
CDR3 DNA: TGTGCCAGCAGTACATTGGGACAGGGCACTGAAGCTTTCTTT

clone size: few
V gene: TRBV7-8
J gene: TRBJ1-1
D gene: .
CDR3 protein: CASSFRSGLVEVNTEAFF
CDR3 DNA: TGTGCCAGCAGCTTCCGTTCAGGGTTAGTCGAGGTGAACACTGAAGCTTTCTTT

clone size: many
V gene: TRBV4-2
J gene: TRBJ2-1
D gene: TRBD1
CDR3 protein: CASSQDPDREQFF
CDR3 DNA: TGTGCCAGCAGCCAGGATCCGGACAGGGAGCAGTTCTTC

clone size: .
V gene: TRBV18
J gene: TRBJ2-5
D gene: .
CDR3 protein: CASSRGDGETQYF
CDR3 DNA: TGTGCCAGCTCACGAGGGGACGGAGAGACCCAGTACTTC

clone size: few
V gene: TRBV11-2
J gene: TRBJ1-2
D gene: TRBD1
CDR3 protein: CASSLVGGQGDGYTF
CDR3 DNA: TGTGCCAGCAGCTTAGTAGGGGGACAGGGCGATGGCTACACCTTC

clone size: few
V gene: TRBV20-1
J gene: TRBJ2-1
D gene: TRBD2
CDR3 protein: CSAHRLAGGSEQFF
CDR3 DNA: TGCAGTGCCCACCGACTAGCGGGGGGGAGTGAGCAGTTCTTC

clone size: .
V gene: TRBV20-1
J gene: TRBJ2-3
D gene: TRBD2
CDR3 protein: CSAVGSSGRTSTDTQYF
CDR3 DNA: TGCAGTGCCGTAGGTTCTAGCGGGAGAACTAGCACAGATACGCAGTATTTT

clone size: many
V gene: TRBV5-6
J gene: TRBJ1-2
D gene: .
CDR3 protein: CASSSPGLRNYGYTF
CDR3 DNA: TGTGCCAGCAGCTCCCCGGGACTGAGAAACTATGGCTACACCTTC

clone size: .
V gene: TRBV7-8
J gene: TRBJ1-2
D gene: .
CDR3 protein: CASSPGGPAGGYTF
CDR3 DNA: TGTGCCAGCAGCCCCGGTGGGCCGGCCGGCGGCTACACCTTC

clone size: .
V gene: TRBV7-8
J gene: TRBJ2-5
D gene: .
CDR3 protein: CASSLVRSQGEETQYF
CDR3 DNA: TGTGCCAGCAGCTTAGTACGAAGCCAGGGTGAAGAGACCCAGTACTTC

clone size: few
V gene: TRBV28
J gene: TRBJ2-7
D gene: .
CDR3 protein: CASSLQGNHEQYF
CDR3 DNA: TGTGCCAGCAGTTTACAGGGGAACCACGAGCAGTACTTC

clone size: .
V gene: TRBV5-1
J gene: TRBJ2-3
D gene: TRBD1
CDR3 protein: CASRFVTGGTDTQYF
CDR3 DNA: TGCGCCAGCAGGTTTGTGACAGGGGGGACAGATACGCAGTATTTT

clone size: many
V gene: TRBV20-1
J gene: TRBJ1-4
D gene: TRBD1
CDR3 protein: CSAPDDRGSEKLFF
CDR3 DNA: TGCAGTGCCCCAGATGACAGGGGATCTGAAAAACTGTTTTTT

clone size: many
V gene: TRBV24-1
J gene: TRBJ2-1
D gene: .
CDR3 protein: CATSDPDSGVGAYNEQFF
CDR3 DNA: TGTGCCACCAGTGATCCAGACTCGGGAGTGGGGGCCTACAATGAGCAGTTCTTC

clone size: many
V gene: TRBV6-2/TRBV6-3
J gene: TRBJ2-1
D gene: .
CDR3 protein: CASSYQGIKGWQFF
CDR3 DNA: TGTGCCAGCAGTTACCAGGGCATAAAGGGTTGGCAGTTCTTC

clone size: few
V gene: TRBV5-6
J gene: TRBJ2-1
D gene: .
CDR3 protein: CASSLGGLWNNEQFF
CDR3 DNA: TGTGCCAGCAGCTTGGGAGGTCTGTGGAACAATGAGCAGTTCTTC

clone size: .
V gene: TRBV5-5
J gene: TRBJ1-2
D gene: .
CDR3 protein: CASSPGSGNNYGYTF
CDR3 DNA: TGTGCCAGCAGCCCGGGCTCGGGGAATAACTATGGCTACACCTTC

clone size: .
V gene: TRBV6-1
J gene: TRBJ2-7
D gene: .
CDR3 protein: CASRGRVSGEQYF
CDR3 DNA: TGTGCCAGCAGGGGACGGGTATCTGGCGAGCAGTACTTC

clone size: few
V gene: TRBV10-3
J gene: TRBJ2-5
D gene: .
CDR3 protein: CAISEIRSQETQYF
CDR3 DNA: TGTGCCATCAGTGAGATACGGTCCCAAGAGACCCAGTACTTC

clone size: many
V gene: TRBV15
J gene: TRBJ2-5
D gene: TRBD2
CDR3 protein: CATSWGLEETQYF
CDR3 DNA: TGTGCCACCAGCTGGGGACTAGAAGAGACCCAGTACTTC

clone size: .
V gene: TRBV12-3/TRBV12-4
J gene: TRBJ1-1
D gene: .
CDR3 protein: CASSRDVTEAFF
CDR3 DNA: TGTGCCAGCAGCAGGGATGTCACTGAAGCTTTCTTT

clone size: few
V gene: TRBV9
J gene: TRBJ2-7
D gene: TRBD1
CDR3 protein: CASSAAGTGLHEQYF
CDR3 DNA: TGTGCCAGCAGCGCCGCCGGGACAGGGTTGCACGAGCAGTACTTC

clone size: few
V gene: TRBV4-1
J gene: TRBJ1-2
D gene: .
CDR3 protein: CASSQDLGYGYTF
CDR3 DNA: TGCGCCAGCAGCCAAGATCTTGGCTATGGCTACACCTTC

clone size: .
V gene: TRBV5-1
J gene: TRBJ2-3
D gene: TRBD1
CDR3 protein: CASSHGQGRTDTQYF
CDR3 DNA: TGCGCCAGCAGCCACGGACAGGGGCGCACAGATACGCAGTATTTT